These 5 T cell receptor beta chains originate from one sample sequenced in a study of blood T cell repertoires in COVID-19. The repertoire was sequenced with immunoSEQ multiplex PCR; TCRdb's copy has only in-frame clones and lacks some. The profile covers some 160,000 clones, with about four fifths appearing a single time and about 6.5% taken by the ten largest. Sequenced: peripheral blood. All receptors derive from a man between 70 and 80 years old with active or convalescent COVID-19.

The chain has TRBV10-3 and TRBJ2-1, with 7 bases aligning to TRBD2. The CDR3 length is 14 residues. CDR1 and CDR2 from the germline V gene are ENHRY and SYGVKD. V lost 9 bases and J lost 8; bases outside the gene matches: 13. The CDR3 DNA sequence: TGTGCCATTGCCTCTAGCGGATCGGCTTATGAGCAGTTCTTC. Translated: CAIASSGSAYEQFF.

The chain has TRBV6-5 and TRBJ1-1; D is perhaps TRBD1 (5 bases). The germline CDR1 and CDR2 sequences are MNHEY and SVGAGI. Trimming removed 2 bases from V and 6 bases from J, with 16 bases in between. This CDR3 region has 15 residues. The CDR3, as DNA: TGTGCCAGCAGTTACAAAGGGGTACAGGTCGCTGAAGCTTTCTTT. It specifies CASSYKGVQVAEAFF.

The V gene is TRBV15, the J gene TRBJ2-1, with 7 bases identical to TRBD2. With 5 bases clipped from V and 3 bases from J, the junction kept 4 bases outside the gene matches. This CDR3 has 14 amino acids. Germline loops: CDR1 LNHNV, CDR2 YYDKDF (reference sequence). The CDR3 sequence: CATSSRGDYNEQFF. Written as DNA, the CDR3 is TGTGCCACCAGCTCTCGGGGGGACTACAATGAGCAGTTCTTC.

The rearrangement uses TRBV6-5 and TRBJ1-2; D is possibly TRBD1 (6 bases). The CDR3 is made up of 14 amino acids. Trimming took 4 bases from V and 8 from J, leaving 17 bases between them. Germline values: CDR1 MNHEY, CDR2 SVGAGI. This CDR3 is CASSSHPGTQGYTF. CDR3 DNA: TGTGCCAGCAGTTCCCACCCCGGGACACAGGGCTACACCTTC.

The CDR3, as DNA: TGTGCCACCAGCAGAGATTTGCAGGAGGGCGAAAAACTGTTTTTT. Translating it yields CATSRDLQEGEKLFF. The chain uses TRBV15 and TRBJ1-4, with D unresolved. V was shortened by 0 bases and J by 8 bases, with 13 bases between the two germline ends. CDR3 length: 15 amino acids. Germline CDR1 and CDR2: LNHNV and YYDKDF (reference sequence).